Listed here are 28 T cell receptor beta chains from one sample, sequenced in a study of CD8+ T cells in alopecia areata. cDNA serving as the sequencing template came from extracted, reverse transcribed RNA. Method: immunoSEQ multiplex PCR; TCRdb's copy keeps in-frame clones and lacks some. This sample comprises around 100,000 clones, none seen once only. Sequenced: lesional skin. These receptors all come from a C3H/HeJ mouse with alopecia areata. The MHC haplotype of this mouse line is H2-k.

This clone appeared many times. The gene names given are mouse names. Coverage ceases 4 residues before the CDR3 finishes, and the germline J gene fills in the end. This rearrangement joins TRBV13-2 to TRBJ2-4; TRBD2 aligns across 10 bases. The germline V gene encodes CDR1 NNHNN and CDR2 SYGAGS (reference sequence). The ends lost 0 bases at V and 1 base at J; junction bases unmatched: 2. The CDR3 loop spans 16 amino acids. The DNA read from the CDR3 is TGTGCCAGCGGTGATGCAACTGGGGGGGGTCAAAAC. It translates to CASGDATGGGQN. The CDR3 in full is CASGDATGGGQNTLYF.

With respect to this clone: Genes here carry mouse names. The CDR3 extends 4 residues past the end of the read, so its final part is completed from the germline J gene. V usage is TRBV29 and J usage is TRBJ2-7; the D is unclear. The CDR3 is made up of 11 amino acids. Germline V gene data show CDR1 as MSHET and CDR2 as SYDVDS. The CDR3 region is CASSLSYEQYF. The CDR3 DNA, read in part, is TGTGCTAGCAGTTTGTCATAT.

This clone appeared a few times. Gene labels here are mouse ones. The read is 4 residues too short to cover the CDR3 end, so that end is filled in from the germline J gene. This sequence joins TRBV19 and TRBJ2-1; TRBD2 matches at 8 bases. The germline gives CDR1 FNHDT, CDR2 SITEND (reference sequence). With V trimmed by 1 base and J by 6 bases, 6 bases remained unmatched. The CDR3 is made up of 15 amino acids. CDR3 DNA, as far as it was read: TGTGCCAGCAGTATATCCACTGGGGGTTCTGCT. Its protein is CASSISTGGSA. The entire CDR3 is CASSISTGGSAEQFF. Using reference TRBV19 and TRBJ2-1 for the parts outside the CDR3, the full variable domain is GGIITQTPKFLIGQEGQKLTLKCQQNFNHDTMYWYRQDSGKGLRLIYYSITENDLQKGDLSEGYDASREKKSSFSLTVTSAQKNEMAVFLCASSISTGGSAEQFFGPGTRLTVL.

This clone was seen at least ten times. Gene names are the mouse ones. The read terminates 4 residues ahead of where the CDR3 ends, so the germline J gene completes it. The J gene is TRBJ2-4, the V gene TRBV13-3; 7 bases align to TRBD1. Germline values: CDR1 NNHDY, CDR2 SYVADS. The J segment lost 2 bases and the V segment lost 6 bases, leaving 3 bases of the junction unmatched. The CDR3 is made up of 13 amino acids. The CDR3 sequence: CASTGTDQNTLYF. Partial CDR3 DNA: TGTGCCAGCACAGGGACAGATCAAAAC.

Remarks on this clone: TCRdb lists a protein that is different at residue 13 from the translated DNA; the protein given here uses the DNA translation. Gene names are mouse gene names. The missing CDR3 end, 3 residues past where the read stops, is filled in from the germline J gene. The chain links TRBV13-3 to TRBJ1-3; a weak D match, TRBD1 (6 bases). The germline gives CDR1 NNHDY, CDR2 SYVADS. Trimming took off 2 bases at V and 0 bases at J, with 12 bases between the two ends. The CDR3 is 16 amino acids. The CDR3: CASSELRTDSGNTLYF. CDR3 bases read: TGTGCCAGCAGTGAACTGCGGACAGATTCTGGAAATACG.

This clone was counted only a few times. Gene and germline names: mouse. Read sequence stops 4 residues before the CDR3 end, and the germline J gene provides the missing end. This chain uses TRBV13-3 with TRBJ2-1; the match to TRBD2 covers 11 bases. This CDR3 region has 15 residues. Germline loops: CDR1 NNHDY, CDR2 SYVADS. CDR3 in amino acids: CASRATGTGGSEQFF. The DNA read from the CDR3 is TGTGCCAGCAGAGCTACCGGGACTGGGGGATCT.

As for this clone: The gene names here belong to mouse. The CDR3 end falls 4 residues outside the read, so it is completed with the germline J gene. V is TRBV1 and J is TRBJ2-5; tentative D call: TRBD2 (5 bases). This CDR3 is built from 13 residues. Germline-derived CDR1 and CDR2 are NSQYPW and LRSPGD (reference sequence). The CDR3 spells CTCSAGGDDTQYF. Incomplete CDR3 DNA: TGCACCTGCAGTGCAGGTGGGGATGAC. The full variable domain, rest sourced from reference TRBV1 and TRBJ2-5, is VTLLEQNPRWRLVPRGQAVNLRCILKNSQYPWMSWYQQDLQKQLQWLFTLRSPGDKEVKSLPGADYLATRVTDTELRLQVANMSQGRTLYCTCSAGGDDTQYFGPGTRLLVL.

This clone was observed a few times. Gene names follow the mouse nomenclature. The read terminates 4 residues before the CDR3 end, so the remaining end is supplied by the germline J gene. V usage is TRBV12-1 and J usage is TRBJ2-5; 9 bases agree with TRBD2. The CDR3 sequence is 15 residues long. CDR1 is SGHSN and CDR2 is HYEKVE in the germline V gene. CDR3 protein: CASSPSGGDRDTQYF. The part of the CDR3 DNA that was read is TGTGCCAGCTCTCCCTCTGGGGGGGACCGAGAC.

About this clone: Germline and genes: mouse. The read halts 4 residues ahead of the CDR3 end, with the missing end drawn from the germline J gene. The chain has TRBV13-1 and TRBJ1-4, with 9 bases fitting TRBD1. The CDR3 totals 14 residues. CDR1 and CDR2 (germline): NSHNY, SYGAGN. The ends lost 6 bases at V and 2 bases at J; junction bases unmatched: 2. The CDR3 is CASTGTGSNERLFF. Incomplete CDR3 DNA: TGTGCCAGCACAGGGACAGGGTCCAACGAA. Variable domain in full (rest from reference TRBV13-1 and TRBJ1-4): EAAVTQSPRNKVTVTGGNVTLSCRQTNSHNYMYWYRQDTGHGLRLIHYSYGAGNLRIGDVPDGYKATRTTQEDFFLLLELASPSQTSLYFCASTGTGSNERLFFGHGTKLSVL.

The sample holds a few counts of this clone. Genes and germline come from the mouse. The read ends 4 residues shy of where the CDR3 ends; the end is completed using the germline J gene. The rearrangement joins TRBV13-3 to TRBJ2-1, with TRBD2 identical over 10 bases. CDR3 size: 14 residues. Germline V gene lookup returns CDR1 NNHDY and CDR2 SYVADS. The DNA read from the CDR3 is TGTGCCAGCAGTGAGGACTGGGGGCCCTCT. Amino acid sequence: CASSEDWGPS. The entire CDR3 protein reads CASSEDWGPSEQFF.

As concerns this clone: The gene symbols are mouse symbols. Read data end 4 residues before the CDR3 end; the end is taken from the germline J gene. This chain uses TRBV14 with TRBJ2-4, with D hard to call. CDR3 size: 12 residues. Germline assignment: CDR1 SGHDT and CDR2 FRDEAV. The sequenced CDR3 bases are TGTGCCAGCAGTTTCAACTTAAAC. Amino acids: CASSFNLN. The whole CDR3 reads CASSFNLNTLYF.

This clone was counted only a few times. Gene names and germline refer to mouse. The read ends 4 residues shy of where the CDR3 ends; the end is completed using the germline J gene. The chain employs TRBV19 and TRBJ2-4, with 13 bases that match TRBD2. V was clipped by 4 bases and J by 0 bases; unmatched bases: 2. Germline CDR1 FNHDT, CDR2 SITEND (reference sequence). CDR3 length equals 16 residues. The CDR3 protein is CASSVGLGGSQNTLYF. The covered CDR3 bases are TGTGCCAGCAGTGTGGGACTGGGGGGGAGTCAAAAC. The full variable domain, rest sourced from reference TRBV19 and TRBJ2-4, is GGIITQTPKFLIGQEGQKLTLKCQQNFNHDTMYWYRQDSGKGLRLIYYSITENDLQKGDLSEGYDASREKKSSFSLTVTSAQKNEMAVFLCASSVGLGGSQNTLYFGAGTRLSVL.

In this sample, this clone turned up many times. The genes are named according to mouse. CDR3 residues: CASSIGTEDTQYF. The part of the CDR3 DNA that was read is TGTGCCAGCAGTATCGGGACAGAAGAC. The V and J genes are TRBV19 and TRBJ2-5; 7 nucleotides match TRBD1. The read halts 4 residues ahead of the CDR3 end, with the missing end drawn from the germline J gene. This CDR3 comprises 13 residues. The germline CDR1 and CDR2 sequences are FNHDT and SITEND (reference sequence).

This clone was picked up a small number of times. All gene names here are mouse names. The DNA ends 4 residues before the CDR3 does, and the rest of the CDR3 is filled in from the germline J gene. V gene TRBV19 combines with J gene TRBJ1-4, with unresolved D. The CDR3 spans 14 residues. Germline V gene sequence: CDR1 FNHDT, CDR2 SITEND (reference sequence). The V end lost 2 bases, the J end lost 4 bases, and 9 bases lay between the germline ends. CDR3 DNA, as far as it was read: TGTGCCAGCAGTATTGCTCAGCACAACGAA. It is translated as CASSIAQHNE. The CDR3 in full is CASSIAQHNERLFF. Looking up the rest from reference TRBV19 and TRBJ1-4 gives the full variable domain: GGIITQTPKFLIGQEGQKLTLKCQQNFNHDTMYWYRQDSGKGLRLIYYSITENDLQKGDLSEGYDASREKKSSFSLTVTSAQKNEMAVFLCASSIAQHNERLFFGHGTKLSVL.

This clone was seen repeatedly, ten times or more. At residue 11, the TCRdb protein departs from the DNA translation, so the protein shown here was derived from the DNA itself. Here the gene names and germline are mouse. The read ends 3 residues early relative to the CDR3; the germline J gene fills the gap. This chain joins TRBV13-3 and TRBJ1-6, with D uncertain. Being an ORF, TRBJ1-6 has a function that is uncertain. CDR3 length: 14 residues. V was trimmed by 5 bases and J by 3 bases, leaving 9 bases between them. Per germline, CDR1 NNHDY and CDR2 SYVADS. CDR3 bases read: TGTGCCAGCAGCATACATAACTATAATTCGCCC. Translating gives CASSIHNYNSP. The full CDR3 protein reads CASSIHNYNSPLYF.

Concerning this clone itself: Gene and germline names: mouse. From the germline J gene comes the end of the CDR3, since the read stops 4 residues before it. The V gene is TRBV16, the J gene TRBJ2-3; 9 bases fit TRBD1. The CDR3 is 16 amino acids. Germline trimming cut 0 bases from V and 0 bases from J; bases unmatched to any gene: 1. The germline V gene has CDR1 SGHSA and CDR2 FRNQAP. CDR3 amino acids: CASSLEDRGSAETLYF. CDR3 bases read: TGTGCAAGCAGCTTAGAAGACAGGGGGAGTGCAGAA.

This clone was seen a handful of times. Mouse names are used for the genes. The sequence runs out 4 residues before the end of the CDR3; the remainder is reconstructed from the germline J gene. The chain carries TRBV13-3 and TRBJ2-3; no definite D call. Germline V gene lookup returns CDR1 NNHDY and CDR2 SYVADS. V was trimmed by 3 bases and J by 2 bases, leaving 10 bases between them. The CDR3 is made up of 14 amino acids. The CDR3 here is CASSGGGFAETLYF. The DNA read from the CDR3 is TGTGCCAGCAGTGGTGGAGGGTTTGCAGAA.

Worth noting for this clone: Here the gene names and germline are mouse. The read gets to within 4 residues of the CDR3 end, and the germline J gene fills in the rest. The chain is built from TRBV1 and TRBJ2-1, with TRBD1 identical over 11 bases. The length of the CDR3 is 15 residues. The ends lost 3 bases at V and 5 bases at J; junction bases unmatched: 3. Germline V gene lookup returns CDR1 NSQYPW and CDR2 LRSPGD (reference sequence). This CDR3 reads CTCSAGTGGDAEQFF. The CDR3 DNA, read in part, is TGCACCTGCAGTGCGGGGACAGGGGGAGATGCT. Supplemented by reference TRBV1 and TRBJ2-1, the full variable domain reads VTLLEQNPRWRLVPRGQAVNLRCILKNSQYPWMSWYQQDLQKQLQWLFTLRSPGDKEVKSLPGADYLATRVTDTELRLQVANMSQGRTLYCTCSAGTGGDAEQFFGPGTRLTVL.

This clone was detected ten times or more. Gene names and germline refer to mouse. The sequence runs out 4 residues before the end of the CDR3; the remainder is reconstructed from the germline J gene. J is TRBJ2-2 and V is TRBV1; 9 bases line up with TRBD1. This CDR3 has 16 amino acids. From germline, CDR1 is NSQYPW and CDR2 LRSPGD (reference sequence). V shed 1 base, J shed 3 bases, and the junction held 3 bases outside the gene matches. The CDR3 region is CTCSAVRDRDTGQLYF. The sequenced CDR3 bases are TGCACCTGCAGTGCAGTCCGGGACAGGGACACCGGG.

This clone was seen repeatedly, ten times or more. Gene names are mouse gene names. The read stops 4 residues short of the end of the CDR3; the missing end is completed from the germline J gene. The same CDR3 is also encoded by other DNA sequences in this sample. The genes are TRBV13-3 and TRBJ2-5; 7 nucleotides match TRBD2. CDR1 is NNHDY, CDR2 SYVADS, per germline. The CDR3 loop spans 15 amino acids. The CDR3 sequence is CASSDARTGEDTQYF. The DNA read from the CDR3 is TGTGCCAGCAGTGATGCTCGGACTGGAGAAGAC.

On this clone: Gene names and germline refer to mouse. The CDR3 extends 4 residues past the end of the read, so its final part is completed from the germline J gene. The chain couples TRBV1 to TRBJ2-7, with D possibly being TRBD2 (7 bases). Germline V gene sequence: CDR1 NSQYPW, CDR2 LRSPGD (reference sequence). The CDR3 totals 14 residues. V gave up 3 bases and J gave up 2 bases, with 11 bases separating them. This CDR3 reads CTCSALGATYEQYF. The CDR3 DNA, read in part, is TGCACCTGCAGTGCCCTGGGGGCGACCTAT.

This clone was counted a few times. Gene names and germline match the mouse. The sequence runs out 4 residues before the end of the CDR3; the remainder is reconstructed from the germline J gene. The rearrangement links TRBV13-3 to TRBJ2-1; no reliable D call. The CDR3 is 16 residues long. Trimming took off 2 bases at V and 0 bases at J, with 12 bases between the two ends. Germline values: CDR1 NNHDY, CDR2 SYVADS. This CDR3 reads CASSEPDKNNYAEQFF. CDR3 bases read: TGTGCCAGCAGTGAACCCGACAAAAATAACTATGCT.

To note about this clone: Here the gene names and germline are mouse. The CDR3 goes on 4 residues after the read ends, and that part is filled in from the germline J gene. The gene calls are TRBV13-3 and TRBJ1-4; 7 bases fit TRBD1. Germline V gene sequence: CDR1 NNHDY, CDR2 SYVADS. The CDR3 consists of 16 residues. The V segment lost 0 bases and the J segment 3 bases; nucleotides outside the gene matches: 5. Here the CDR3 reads CASSDVKGQPNERLFF. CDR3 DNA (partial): TGTGCCAGCAGTGATGTCAAGGGACAGCCCAACGAA.

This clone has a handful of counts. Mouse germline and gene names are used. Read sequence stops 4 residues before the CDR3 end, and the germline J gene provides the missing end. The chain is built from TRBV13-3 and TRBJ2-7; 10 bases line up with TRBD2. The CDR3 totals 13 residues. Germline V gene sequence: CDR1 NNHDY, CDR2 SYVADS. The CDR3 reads CASKGLGLYEQYF. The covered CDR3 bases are TGTGCCAGCAAGGGACTGGGGCTATAT.

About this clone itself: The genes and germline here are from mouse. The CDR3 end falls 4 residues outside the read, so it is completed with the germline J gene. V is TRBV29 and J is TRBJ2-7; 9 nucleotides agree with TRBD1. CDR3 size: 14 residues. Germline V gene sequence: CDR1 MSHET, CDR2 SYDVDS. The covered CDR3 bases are TGTGCTAGCAGTTTACGGGACAGGGAGTAT. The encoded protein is CASSLRDREY. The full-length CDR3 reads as CASSLRDREYEQYF.

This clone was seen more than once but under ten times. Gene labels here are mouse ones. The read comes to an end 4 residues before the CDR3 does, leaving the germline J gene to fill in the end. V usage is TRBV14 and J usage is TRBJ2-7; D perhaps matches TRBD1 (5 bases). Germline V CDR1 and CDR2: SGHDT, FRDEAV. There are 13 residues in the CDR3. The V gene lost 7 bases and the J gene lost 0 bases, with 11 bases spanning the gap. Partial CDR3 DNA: TGTGCCAGCGCCCAGGGAATCTCCTAT. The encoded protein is CASAQGISY. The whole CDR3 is CASAQGISYEQYF.

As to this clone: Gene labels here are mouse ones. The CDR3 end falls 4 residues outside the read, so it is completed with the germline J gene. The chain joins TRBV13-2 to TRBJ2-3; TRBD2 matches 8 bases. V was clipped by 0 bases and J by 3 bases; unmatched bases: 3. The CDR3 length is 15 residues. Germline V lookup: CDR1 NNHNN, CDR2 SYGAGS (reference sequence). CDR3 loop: CASGDAPGGAETLYF. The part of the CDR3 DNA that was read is TGTGCCAGCGGTGATGCCCCTGGGGGGGCAGAA.

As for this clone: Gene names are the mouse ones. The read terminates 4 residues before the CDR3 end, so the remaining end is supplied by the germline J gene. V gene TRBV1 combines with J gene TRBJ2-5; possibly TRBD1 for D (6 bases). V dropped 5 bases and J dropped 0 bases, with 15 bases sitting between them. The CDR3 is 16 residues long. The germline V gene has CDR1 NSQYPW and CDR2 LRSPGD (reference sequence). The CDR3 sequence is CTCSYTGPFNQDTQYF. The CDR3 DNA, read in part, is TGCACCTGCAGTTACACAGGGCCTTTTAACCAAGAC.